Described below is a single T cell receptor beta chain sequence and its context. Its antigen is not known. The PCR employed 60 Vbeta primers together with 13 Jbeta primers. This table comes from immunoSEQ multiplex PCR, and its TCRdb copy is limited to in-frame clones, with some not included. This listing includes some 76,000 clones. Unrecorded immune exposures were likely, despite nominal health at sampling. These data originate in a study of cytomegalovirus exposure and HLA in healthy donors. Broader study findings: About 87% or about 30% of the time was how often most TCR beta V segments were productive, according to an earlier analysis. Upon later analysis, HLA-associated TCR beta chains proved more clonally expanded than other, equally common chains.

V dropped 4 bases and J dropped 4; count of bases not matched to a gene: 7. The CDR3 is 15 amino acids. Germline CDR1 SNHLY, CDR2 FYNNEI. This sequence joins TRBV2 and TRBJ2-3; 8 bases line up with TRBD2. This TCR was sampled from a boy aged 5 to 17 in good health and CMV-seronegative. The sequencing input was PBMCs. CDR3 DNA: TGTGCCAGCAGTGGGAGTAGCGGGATATCAGATACGCAGTATTTT. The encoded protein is CASSGSSGISDTQYF.